These 3 T cell receptor beta chains were sequenced from one sample in a study of T-cell reconstitution after alpha-beta-depleted transplantation in children. TCRbeta library construction was performed incorporating unique molecular identifiers. Each CDR3 protein gets one entry after TCRdb re-called the PCR reads with MiXCR. This table holds hundreds of thousands of distinct CDR3 sequences, 15% to 20% found once. Sample: PBMCs, mostly from graft donor cells, taken 360 days after TCRalphabeta/CD19-depleted stem cell transplant. These receptors all stem from a boy in the first two years of life who had a stem cell transplant for Wiskott-Aldrich syndrome, so the T cells may come from the graft donor.

In this sample, this clonotype turned up many times. J is TRBJ1-1 and V is TRBV12-3 or TRBV12-4; possibly TRBD1 for D (6 bases). CDR3 length equals 14 residues. Trimming removed 2 bases at V and 5 bases at J, with 12 bases between. CDR3 coding DNA: TGTGCCAGCAGTTTAAGGTTAGGGGGGACTGAAGCTTTCTTT. Its translation is CASSLRLGGTEAFF.

This clonotype was observed a few times. The V call is TRBV2, the J call TRBJ1-1; no definite D call. This CDR3 spans 14 amino acids. The V gene's germline CDR1 is SNHLY and CDR2 FYNNEI. Trimming pared 6 bases from V and 1 base from J, leaving 12 bases between. The CDR3 nucleotides are TGTGCCAGCAGCGACCGGGAGAGGAACACTGAAGCTTTCTTT. It encodes CASSDRERNTEAFF.

The chain joins TRBV20-1 to TRBJ2-7, with D uncertain. The germline V and J ends were trimmed by 3 bases and 6 bases, with 12 bases remaining between them. The CDR3 has 12 amino acids. CDR1 is DFQATT and CDR2 is SNEGSKA in the germline V gene (reference sequence). CDR3 residues: CSASTTSGEQYF. The CDR3 DNA sequence: TGCAGTGCTAGTACCACCAGTGGCGAGCAGTACTTC.